This TCR beta chain emerged from a study of shared clonotypes between healthy human individuals (dated by TCRdb to the early 2020s). As for the study more broadly: The cohort included three men and a couple of women between 18 and 49 years of age. Blood TCR repertoires of four to six healthy adults were deeply sequenced to estimate repertoire size and the extent of clonotype sharing between individuals. To increase sequencing depth and limit assay-specific biases, TCR repertoire library preparation and sequencing were carried out by different laboratories using diverse techniques. Leukapheresis yielded between about 0.85 and 10 billion PBMCs per donor. The study at large found these results: Sampling was restricted to blood, and TCR repertoires in tissue are likely to differ from TCR repertoires in blood. The genetic and exposure-history diversity represented was limited by the small number of donors. Pairwise subsampling led to the expectation that sequencing depth would affect the degree of clonotype sharing among donors.

Regarding this clone: Its specific antigen is unknown. Per-base qualities were not stored, and no clone one base away is much larger.

Using the deep immunoSEQ assay, TCR CDR3 regions were amplified from genomic DNA by multiplex PCR. Extracted genomic DNA from each cell subset was spread evenly across all wells of several immunoSEQ 96-well plates, with each plate serving as a replicate. Each replicate PCR for unsorted PBMC received 250 to 300 ng genomic DNA, equal to 30,000 or so T cell genomes. Ten immunoSEQ deep assay plates were used to sequence unsorted PBMC genomic DNA. Purified libraries were measured with a Qubit 3.0 fluorometer, size-checked on a Bioanalyzer 2100, and measured again with the KAPA Library Quantification kit. Every immunoSEQ 96-well plate was sequenced on a dedicated single-read 150-cycle Illumina NextSeq 550 flow cell. Under the source paper's analysis protocol: Because only junctional sequences without quality scores were contained in the immunoSEQ output, filtering matching that applied to full-length reads could not be performed. Sequences were annotated with PyIR, a Python wrapper for IgBLAST v1.9, using IMGT germline references to assign V/J genes and CDR3. Any read was removed if the V/J assignment was weak (E-value above 1e-6), the CDR3 was missing, or the read contained stop codons, out-of-frame junctions, or ambiguous translated residues. V3J clonotypes were defined by identical inferred V gene, J gene, and CDR3 amino acid sequence. Percentage overlap between repertoires was computed as shared unique clonotypes divided by the size of the smaller repertoire. Three approaches were used to assess repertoire richness: RTK rarefaction, the Chao1 estimator, and Recon v2.1 estimates of unobserved clonotypes. In TCRdb, the immuneACCESS table is reduced to in-frame sequences with V and J assigned. These tables do not hold every clone; where another copy was compared, an unresolved V gene accounts for under half, and the others remain unexplained. V, J and clone size were drawn from that table, and D and trimming were deduced from the DNA. The sample table lists approximately 460,000 clones, roughly four fifths of them with a count of one. Around 12% of the sample is held by the ten biggest clonotypes.

Donors were healthy HIV-negative adults with no recently reported acute infections or vaccinations. Every donor was a Caucasian adult residing in Nashville, Tennessee, USA. For unsorted samples, roughly 81 million PBMCs were counted and genomic DNA was extracted with the QIAamp DNA Blood Mini kit. After blood collection by leukapheresis, PBMCs were isolated using Ficoll-Histopaque density gradient centrifugation and then cryopreserved in the vapor phase of liquid nitrogen. The germline V gene (reference sequence) supplies CDR1 GTSNPN and CDR2 SVGIG. V is pruned by 5 bases and J by 7 bases, leaving 10 bases of the junction without a gene match. The CDR3, from cysteine to phenylalanine, totals 14 residues. The kept DNA is CDR3 alone, 42 bases in frame from the first base.

Sequencing was performed on PBMCs. The V and J segments used are TRBV30 and TRBJ2-1; 8 bases in the junction line up with TRBD2. This TCR came from a woman in her forties in good health. Some clones in this sample may be carry-over from other donors' samples. The nucleotide sequence reads as follows: TGTGCCTGGGCCCCGGGAGGGCGGTTTAATGAGCAGTTCTTC. Its product reads: CAWAPGGRFNEQFF. Outside the CDR3, residues come from the reference TRBV30 and TRBJ2-1 proteins, so the full variable domain is: SQTIHQWPATLVQPVGSPLSLECTVEGTSNPNLYWYRQAAGRGLQLLFYSVGIGQISSEVPQNLSASRPQDRQFILSSKKLLLSDSGFYLCAWAPGGRFNEQFFGPGTRLTVL.